These T cell receptor beta chains were read from a single sample in a study of T-cell memory formation after mild COVID-19. TCRdb re-analysed the 5' RACE reads in MiXCR, keeping a single row per CDR3 protein. The profile shows 470,000 or so distinct CDR3 sequences, about 19% of them singletons. Input material: PBMCs or a T cell subset sorted from them (not recorded which). The receptors stem from an adult woman who had mild COVID-19 (a few samples of this study predate the infection). Cell type and time point are not known. Each CDR3 is given with its conserved first and last residue. D genes are given only for firm matches. Size is omitted from some rows. Given values are once, few, many or a class for expanded clones.

cdr3_nt	cdr3_aa	d_call	clone_size	v_call	j_call
TGTGCCAGCAGCTTAGGGACTGTGGGGGCAGATACGCAGTATTTT	CASSLGTVGADTQYF	.	.	TRBV7-9	TRBJ2-3
TGTGCCAGCAGCAAAGAGGGACTGGCAAGTAACAATGAGCAGTTCTTC	CASSKEGLASNNEQFF	.	few	TRBV4-2	TRBJ2-1
TGTGCCAGCCGCAGCTGGGCGGGGGGGAACACTGAAGCTTTCTTT	CASRSWAGGNTEAFF	.	few	TRBV27	TRBJ1-1
TGTGCCAGCAGCTTAGTGTTCACAGGGGGCTCCTACGAGCAGTACTTC	CASSLVFTGGSYEQYF	TRBD1	few	TRBV7-6	TRBJ2-7
TGCAGTGCAAGACTAGCGGGGTCGAGAGAGCAGTACTTC	CSARLAGSREQYF	TRBD2	few	TRBV20-1	TRBJ2-7
TGTGCCACCAGCAGAGACACACTAGCGGGATTCCCCCCCAGCTCCTACAATGAGCAGTTCTTC	CATSRDTLAGFPPSSYNEQFF	TRBD2	.	TRBV15	TRBJ2-1
TGCGCCAGCAGCTTGGAGGCCAGGGGTGAAAAACTGTTTTTT	CASSLEARGEKLFF	.	.	TRBV5-1	TRBJ1-4
TGCGCCAGCAGCTTTTTGCCGTCAGGGGGAATGAACACTGAAGCTTTCTTT	CASSFLPSGGMNTEAFF	TRBD1	few	TRBV5-1	TRBJ1-1
TGCAGCGTCAACCCGGGACTAGCGGGAGGGCCGAGAGAGACCCAGTACTTC	CSVNPGLAGGPRETQYF	TRBD2	.	TRBV29-1	TRBJ2-5
TGCGCCAGCAGCGCCGGGACAGGCCAAGGGTACGAGCAGTACTTC	CASSAGTGQGYEQYF	TRBD1	few	TRBV5-1	TRBJ2-7
TGCAGTGCTAGAGATTTGAGAGGCAGGGGGAGCTCTGGAAACACCATATATTTT	CSARDLRGRGSSGNTIYF	TRBD1	few	TRBV20-1	TRBJ1-3
TGTGCCAGCGGACATCGCACAGATACGCAGTATTTT	CASGHRTDTQYF	.	.	TRBV6-6	TRBJ2-3
TGTGCCAGCCTACGGACAGGGGGCACTGAAGCTTTCTTT	CASLRTGGTEAFF	TRBD1	few	TRBV18	TRBJ1-1
TGTGCCATCAGTGAGGCTTCGGGGGCGCGCTCCTACAATGAGCAGTTCTTC	CAISEASGARSYNEQFF	.	few	TRBV10-3	TRBJ2-1
TGTGCCAGCAGCTTGTTCGGGACAGGGGGCAATGAGCAGTTCTTC	CASSLFGTGGNEQFF	TRBD1	many	TRBV5-4	TRBJ2-1
TGTGCCACCAGCACATCGACTAGTTTTTACACAGATACGCAGTATTTT	CATSTSTSFYTDTQYF	.	.	TRBV15	TRBJ2-3
TGTGCCAGCAGCTGGACTAGCGGGGGGGCCCGTGAGCAGTTCTTC	CASSWTSGGAREQFF	TRBD2	.	TRBV7-3	TRBJ2-1
TGTGCCAGCAGCCTGGGACAGTCGAGGATCCCCTCCTACGAGCAGTACTTC	CASSLGQSRIPSYEQYF	TRBD1	few	TRBV3-1	TRBJ2-7
TGTGCCAGCAGCCAAGAGGCGGGACCTGAAGCTTTCTTT	CASSQEAGPEAFF	.	few	TRBV14	TRBJ1-1
TGTGCCAGCAGTTCTAGCGGGGGGGCCGTGGAGACCCAGTACTTC	CASSSSGGAVETQYF	TRBD2	.	TRBV7-3	TRBJ2-5
TGCGCCAGCAGCACAAGGACAGGGGGCAACACTGAAGCTTTCTTT	CASSTRTGGNTEAFF	TRBD1	.	TRBV5-1	TRBJ1-1
TGTGCCAGCAGCTTAGAGGGGACTGGGGGCAGGAGTGGAGTCTTC	CASSLEGTGGRSGVF	.	many	TRBV7-2	TRBJ2-1
TGTGCCAGCAGCTTAGGACACACGATAGAGACCCATTACTTC	CASSLGHTIETHYF	.	.	TRBV7-6	TRBJ2-5
TGCAGCGTCGGAGGTCACCAGGGTGAAGCTTTCTTT	CSVGGHQGEAFF	.	few	TRBV29-1	TRBJ1-1
TGTGCCAGCAGTTTAGCGGGGGGTTTTGGAACGCTCGCCAGCACAGATACGCAGTATTTT	CASSLAGGFGTLASTDTQYF	.	.	TRBV12-3/TRBV12-4	TRBJ2-3
TGTGCCAGCAGCTTAGGAAAAGCAGGGGCGACAGATACGCAGTATTTT	CASSLGKAGATDTQYF	.	few	TRBV7-6	TRBJ2-3
TGTGCCAGCAGCTTCCAGACCTCCTACGAGCAGTACTTC	CASSFQTSYEQYF	.	once	TRBV11-2	TRBJ2-7
TGTGCCAGCAGCTCCGGCGGGTTCTCCTACGAGCAGTACTTC	CASSSGGFSYEQYF	.	many	TRBV5-6	TRBJ2-7
TGTGCCAGCAGCTTAGGGACAGTTTATGGCTACACCTTC	CASSLGTVYGYTF	.	.	TRBV7-2	TRBJ1-2
TGTGCCAGCAGTTACGCCGGGACTAGCGTTGAGACCCAGTACTTC	CASSYAGTSVETQYF	TRBD2	few	TRBV6-2/TRBV6-3	TRBJ2-5
TGCAGTGCTAGAGGGCCGGGGGACACTGAAGCTTTCTTT	CSARGPGDTEAFF	.	few	TRBV20-1	TRBJ1-1